These 14 T cell receptor beta chains share one sample of origin, sequenced in a study of control samples from healthy donors and cancer patients. TCRdb keeps only in-frame clones here, not all; method: immunoSEQ multiplex PCR. The repertoire holds about 83,000 clones, with 91% as singletons. The sample comprised blood. Receptor source: a man aged 50 to 59 in good health.

This rearrangement joins TRBV7-9 to TRBJ1-6; 8 nucleotides align to TRBD1. The CDR3 consists of 18 residues. V gave up 5 bases and J gave up 2 bases; unmatched junction bases: 11. Per germline, CDR1 SEHNR and CDR2 FQNEAQ (reference sequence). CDR3 residues: CASSHSLQGGAYNSPLHF. The CDR3 coding sequence is TGTGCCAGCAGCCACAGCTTACAGGGGGGAGCCTATAATTCACCCCTCCACTTT.

The chain carries TRBV6-6 and TRBJ2-3; unclear D gene. The germline V and J ends were trimmed by 8 bases and 7 bases, with 19 bases remaining between them. Germline V gives CDR1 MNHNY, CDR2 SVGAGI (reference sequence). The CDR3 consists of 14 residues. This chain's CDR3 is CASLGFGRLNTQYF. The CDR3 DNA reads TGTGCCAGCCTTGGGTTTGGCCGACTGAATACGCAGTATTTT.

The chain combines TRBV27 with TRBJ2-1; D not resolved. CDR1 and CDR2 from the germline V gene are MNHEY and SMNVEV (reference sequence). CDR3 size: 13 residues. Trimming cost V 6 bases and J 4 bases, with 10 bases left between them. The CDR3 loop is CASSPGQYNEQFF. The CDR3 nucleotides are TGTGCCAGCAGCCCGGGCCAGTACAATGAGCAGTTCTTC.

The chain is built from TRBV25-1 and TRBJ2-1, with D uncertain. This CDR3 has 13 residues. Trimming took off 3 bases at V and 7 bases at J, with 10 bases between the two ends. CDR1 and CDR2 (germline): MGHDK, SYGVNS. The CDR3 nucleotides read TGTGCCAGCAGTGAGGCGGCTTGGAATGAGCAGTTCTTC. This gives the protein CASSEAAWNEQFF.

V gene TRBV30 combines with J gene TRBJ1-2; 10 bases align to TRBD1. Germline V gives CDR1 GTSNPN, CDR2 SVGIG (reference sequence). This CDR3 is 13 amino acids long. V gave up 8 bases and J gave up 8 bases; unmatched junction bases: 11. The CDR3, as DNA: TGTGCCAACCTAGGGACAGGGGCTTTAGGCTACACCTTC. Protein product: CANLGTGALGYTF. Combining the CDR3 with reference TRBV30 and TRBJ1-2 gives the whole variable domain SQTIHQWPATLVQPVGSPLSLECTVEGTSNPNLYWYRQAAGRGLQLLFYSVGIGQISSEVPQNLSASRPQDRQFILSSKKLLLSDSGFYLCANLGTGALGYTFGSGTRLTVV.

This clone was counted only a few times. This sequence joins TRBV30 and TRBJ2-3, with D possibly TRBD2 on 5 matching bases. Germline assignment: CDR1 GTSNPN and CDR2 SVGIG (reference sequence). V lost 0 bases, J lost 5 bases, and 6 bases lay in between. The CDR3 totals 12 residues. Here the CDR3 reads CAWSVGGDTQYF. CDR3 DNA: TGTGCCTGGAGTGTAGGAGGAGATACGCAGTATTTT.

The chain links TRBV24-1 to TRBJ2-3; TRBD2 is a possible D gene (5 bases). Germline values: CDR1 KGHDR, CDR2 SFDVKD. The CDR3 sequence is 13 residues long. V lost 7 bases and J lost 0, with 7 bases in between. The CDR3 bases are TGTGCCACCAGGAGGGAGAGCACAGATACGCAGTATTTT. Protein: CATRRESTDTQYF.

This clone was counted a few times. The V call is TRBV5-6, the J call TRBJ1-5; 11 bases align to TRBD1. Germline V gene sequence: CDR1 SGHDT, CDR2 YYEEEE. The trim removed 1 base at V and 4 bases at J, leaving 7 bases unmatched. This CDR3 is built from 17 residues. CDR3 sequence reads: CASSLYAGTGGNQPQHF. The CDR3 region has the DNA TGTGCCAGCAGCTTGTATGCAGGGACAGGGGGGAATCAGCCCCAGCATTTT.

J is TRBJ2-7 and V is TRBV3-1 (or the pseudogene TRBV3-2); D tentatively fits TRBD1 or TRBD2 (5 bases each). The CDR3 totals 14 residues. The germline V gene has CDR1 LGHDT and CDR2 YNNKEL (reference sequence). The V end was cut by 3 bases, the J end by 3 bases, with 12 bases between. DNA of the CDR3: TGTGCCAGCAGCCAGGGACCGGGATACTACGAGCAGTACTTC. It is translated as CASSQGPGYYEQYF.

The rearrangement links TRBV5-1 to TRBJ2-7; a possible D gene is TRBD2 (5 bases). The CDR3 is 11 amino acids. The germline V gene encodes CDR1 SGHRS and CDR2 YFSETQ. Trimming took off 7 bases at V and 0 bases at J, with 5 bases between the two ends. Here the CDR3 reads CASGSSYEQYF. The CDR3 nucleotides read TGCGCCAGCGGGAGCTCCTACGAGCAGTACTTC.

This clone has more than one count but fewer than ten. This rearrangement joins TRBV7-2 to TRBJ2-7; 8 nucleotides match TRBD1. CDR1 and CDR2 from the germline V gene are SGHTA and FQGNSA. The CDR3 covers 16 residues. Trimming removed 5 bases from V and 0 bases from J; junction bases left unmatched: 9. The CDR3, as DNA: TGTGCCAGCAGCGCCTCGACAGGGGTTGTCTCCTACGAGCAGTACTTC. It codes for CASSASTGVVSYEQYF.

J is TRBJ1-2 and V is TRBV18; no reliable D call. With 5 bases removed from V and 4 bases from J, the gap between germline ends came to 5 bases. Germline lookup yields CDR1 KGHSH and CDR2 LQKENI. There are 11 residues in the CDR3. CDR3 DNA sequence: TGTGCCAGCTCAGCAGGCTATGGCTACACCTTC. Translating gives CASSAGYGYTF.

This chain connects TRBV11-2 to TRBJ1-1, with D tentatively TRBD1 (6 bases). CDR3 length: 14 amino acids. V lost 2 bases and J lost 4, with 11 bases in between. CDR1 SGHAT and CDR2 FQNNGV come from the germline V gene. The CDR3 DNA reads TGTGCCAGCAGCTTATCCAGGGGTCCCACTGAAGCTTTCTTT. Translation: CASSLSRGPTEAFF.

This clone was observed a single time. The rearrangement links TRBV11-2 to TRBJ2-3, with a weak D call TRBD1 (6 bases). Looked up from germline, CDR1 is SGHAT and CDR2 is FQNNGV. Trimming removed 4 bases at V and 2 bases at J, with 10 bases between. The CDR3 has 14 amino acids. CDR3 sequence (DNA): TGTGCCAGCAGCTCACAGGGTTTCACAGATACGCAGTATTTT. As protein: CASSSQGFTDTQYF. Based on the CDR3 plus reference TRBV11-2 and TRBJ2-3, the full variable domain is EAGVAQSPRYKIIEKRQSVAFWCNPISGHATLYWYQQILGQGPKLLIQFQNNGVVDDSQLPKDRFSAERLKGVDSTLKIQPAKLEDSAVYLCASSSQGFTDTQYFGPGTRLTVL.